This T cell receptor beta chain originates from a study of T cell responses to AZD1222 COVID-19 vaccine. The CDR3 is 16 residues long. V was clipped by 0 bases and J by 8 bases; unmatched bases: 12. The germline V gene has CDR1 LNHNV and CDR2 YYDKDF (reference sequence). Assay: immunoSEQ multiplex PCR; the TCRdb copy retains only in-frame clones and omits some. The profile shows roughly 120,000 clones, more than 70% of them singletons. The sample in question was peripheral blood, obtained 28 days after the second AZD1222 dose. This clonotype was sampled from an adult who received the AZD1222 COVID-19 vaccine. J is TRBJ1-2 and V is TRBV15; 7 nucleotides agree with TRBD1. CDR3 sequence (DNA): TGTGCCACCAGCAGAGATTCATTGGACAGGTTCGGGGGCTACACCTTC. The encoded protein is CATSRDSLDRFGGYTF.